This T cell receptor (beta chain) was captured by sequencing in a study of blood T cell repertoires in COVID-19. Study context: The samples span acute and convalescent COVID-19 from the United States, Italy and Spain.

Enrollment of patients from Seattle took place during active infection, with longitudinal follow-up. V dropped 0 bases and J dropped 8; count of bases not matched to a gene: 14. Germline V gives CDR1 LNHNV, CDR2 YYDKDF (reference sequence). The CDR3 has 18 amino acids. Methods used by the authors: Estimated nucleated cell counts came from reference gene primer amplification. The protocol was immunoSEQ multiplex PCR, while the TCRdb copy is restricted to in-frame clones and leaves out a portion. Clone size and V and J calls were adopted from that table, with D and trimming inferred from the DNA. The data contain about 370,000 clones, roughly 90% of them singletons. This clone was recorded only once.

This receptor was taken from a woman in her 30s with COVID-19, enrolled during active disease. V gene TRBV15 combines with J gene TRBJ1-4; 8 bases are a match to TRBD1. The specimen was peripheral blood. The CDR3 sequence is CATSRDVGTGLPGEKLFF. The CDR3 DNA sequence: TGTGCCACCAGCAGAGATGTTGGGACAGGTCTCCCAGGGGAAAAACTGTTTTTT.